This TCR beta chain was sequenced during a study of cytomegalovirus exposure and HLA in healthy donors. Notes on the study in general: One cluster of highly shared sequence variants probably arose as a sequencing artifact.

Use of 60 Vbeta and 13 Jbeta primers characterized the PCR. Using immunoSEQ multiplex PCR, the repertoire was profiled, and TCRdb retains in-frame clones only, with some absent. The sample contains around 140,000 clones, about 8.9% of which appear only once. The germline V gene has CDR1 SNHLY and CDR2 FYNNEI. The CDR3 covers 14 residues. J was trimmed by 0 bases and V by 6 bases; bases with no gene match: 3. Remarks on this clone: What it binds is unknown.

This chain joins TRBV2 and TRBJ2-7; 9 bases map to TRBD2. Sequencing was performed on PBMCs. This receptor was identified in a man in his fifties in good health and CMV-seronegative. The CDR3 spells CASSRTSVSYEQYF. The CDR3 bases are TGTGCCAGCAGCCGGACTAGCGTCTCCTACGAGCAGTACTTC.